This passage covers 23 T cell receptor beta chains from one sample sequenced in a study of cytomegalovirus exposure and HLA in healthy donors (dated by TCRdb to the late 2010s). The protocol used for the library was the immunoSEQ multiplex PCR assay. The multiplex PCR relied on a mix of 60 forward primers for TCR Vbeta segments and 13 reverse primers for TCR Jbeta segments. Imported from immuneACCESS, the table was reduced by TCRdb to in-frame sequences with V and J called. These copies leave out some clones; in studies compared against another copy, an unresolved V gene accounts for under half, and the cause of the remainder is not known. In this sample's table one finds about 140,000 clones. The top ten hold roughly 2% of the sample. What was sequenced was PBMCs. The receptors stem from a woman younger than 35 in good health and CMV-seronegative.

With regard to this clone: One junction end does not reproduce the germline sequence, and a read error may be involved. The CDR3 protein is CASSPSPTSGSPQYF. The CDR3 DNA is TGTGCTAGCAGCCCATCTCCGACTAGCGGGAGTCCGCAGTATTTT. The rearrangement uses TRBV7-7 and TRBJ2-3, with TRBD2 matching 12 bases. Germline-derived CDR1 and CDR2 are SSHAT and FNYEAQ (reference sequence). This CDR3 has 15 amino acids.

The chain carries TRBV29-1 and TRBJ1-1; no clear D gene. The CDR3 runs to 14 residues. V shed 3 bases and J shed 0 bases, with 11 bases lying between them. Germline lookup yields CDR1 SQVTM and CDR2 ANQGSEA. The CDR3 DNA follows: TGCAGCGTTGATGCAGCGGGTATGAACACTGAAGCTTTCTTT. Protein sequence: CSVDAAGMNTEAFF. Supplemented by reference TRBV29-1 and TRBJ1-1, the full variable domain reads SAVISQKPSRDICQRGTSLTIQCQVDSQVTMMFWYRQQPGQSLTLIATANQGSEATYESGFVIDKFPISRPNLTFSTLTVSNMSPEDSSIYLCSVDAAGMNTEAFFGQGTRLTVV.

This chain connects TRBV7-7 to TRBJ2-2, with D possibly matching TRBD2 (6 bases). Germline V lookup: CDR1 SSHAT, CDR2 FNYEAQ (reference sequence). Trimming took off 1 base at V and 2 bases at J, with 11 bases between the two ends. This CDR3 is built from 16 residues. In DNA, the CDR3 is TGTGCCAGCAGCTTAGTAGGGACTGGTAACACCGGGGAGCTGTTTTTT. It translates to CASSLVGTGNTGELFF.

V gene TRBV30 combines with J gene TRBJ2-2; no definite D call. The CDR3 is 15 residues long. V gave up 2 bases and J gave up 9 bases, with 19 bases separating them. Germline V lookup: CDR1 GTSNPN, CDR2 SVGIG (reference sequence). DNA for the CDR3: TGTGCCTGGAGTTCACTTATCCTAGGCCCCCGGGAGCTGTTTTTT. This encodes CAWSSLILGPRELFF.

Points on this clone: One end of the junction does not line up with germline, which may come from a read error. The CDR3 nucleotides are TGTGCCAGCGGTTTGGCCCAATCTTTGAACACTGAAGCTTTCTTT. Protein product: CASGLAQSLNTEAFF. This rearrangement joins TRBV28 to TRBJ1-1; no clear D. The CDR3 consists of 15 residues. Looked up from germline, CDR1 is MDHEN and CDR2 is SYDVKM.

This chain connects TRBV10-2 to TRBJ2-4; 7 bases align to TRBD1. Germline V gives CDR1 WSHSY, CDR2 SAAADI. This CDR3 comprises 15 residues. The trim removed 3 bases at V and 2 bases at J, leaving 4 bases unmatched. Here the CDR3 reads CASSDPGGSKNIQYF. CDR3 DNA sequence: TGCGCCAGCAGTGATCCAGGGGGTTCCAAAAACATTCAGTACTTC.

The chain couples TRBV5-1 to TRBJ2-2; a weak D match, TRBD2 (6 bases). This CDR3 region has 16 residues. Trimming pared 0 bases from V and 5 bases from J, leaving 14 bases between. Germline CDR1 reads SGHRS; CDR2 reads YFSETQ. The CDR3 spells CASSLVWRERTGELFF. CDR3 nucleotide sequence: TGCGCCAGCAGCTTGGTGTGGCGGGAACGAACCGGGGAGCTGTTTTTT.

This chain joins TRBV5-1 and TRBJ2-3; D uncertain. This CDR3 region has 13 residues. The V gene's germline CDR1 is SGHRS and CDR2 YFSETQ. V lost 1 base and J 1 base, leaving 4 bases between the germline ends. Here the CDR3 DNA reads TGCGCCAGCAGCTTGCGCGGCACAGATACGCAGTATTTT. Translated, it gives CASSLRGTDTQYF.

This chain joins TRBV5-1 and TRBJ2-2; TRBD2 is a possible D gene (6 bases). This CDR3 contains 24 residues. Per germline, CDR1 SGHRS and CDR2 YFSETQ. Deletions cut 0 bases from V and 1 base from J, with 34 bases between. DNA for the CDR3: TGCGCCAGCAGCTTGGGAACCTATTTTTTAGGTGGTTCCCGGGGGATCCTGAACACCGGGGAGCTGTTTTTT. Its protein product is CASSLGTYFLGGSRGILNTGELFF.

The genes are TRBV4-1 and TRBJ2-5; no clear D. V lost 4 bases and J lost 1, with 10 bases in between. The CDR3 covers 14 residues. Germline CDR1 and CDR2: MGHRA and YSYEKL. The CDR3 loop is CASSPGGLQETQYF. The CDR3 DNA reads TGCGCCAGCAGCCCCGGTGGGCTCCAAGAGACCCAGTACTTC.

The rearrangement joins TRBV19 to TRBJ2-5; 7 bases are shared with TRBD1. Germline V gene data show CDR1 as LNHDA and CDR2 as SQIVND (reference sequence). J lost 4 bases, V lost 4 bases, and 12 bases had no gene match. This CDR3 region has 16 residues. CDR3 region: CASSTPRQGGVETQYF. The CDR3 coding sequence is TGTGCCAGTAGTACCCCCCGACAGGGTGGAGTAGAGACCCAGTACTTC.

The chain recombines TRBV9 with TRBJ1-1, with D hard to call. V was clipped by 0 bases and J by 0 bases, with 9 bases between them. Germline loops: CDR1 SGDLS, CDR2 YYNGEE. The CDR3 contains 15 residues. CDR3 loop: CASSVAGDMNTEAFF. The CDR3 DNA reads as TGTGCCAGCAGCGTAGCCGGCGACATGAACACTGAAGCTTTCTTT.

This rearrangement joins TRBV6-1 to TRBJ2-7, with D perhaps matching TRBD1 (6 bases). The CDR3 contains 15 residues. The germline V gene has CDR1 MNHNS and CDR2 SASEGT. The V end was cut by 0 bases, the J end by 5 bases, with 14 bases between. CDR3 bases: TGTGCCAGCAGTGAAGCCGATACAGGGCCTCACGAGCAGTACTTC. It encodes CASSEADTGPHEQYF.

The chain combines TRBV27 with TRBJ2-5, with 7 bases that match TRBD1. The length of the CDR3 is 16 residues. Germline CDR1 reads MNHEY; CDR2 reads SMNVEV (reference sequence). The junction had 12 bases not matched to a gene; V was cut back by 6 bases and J by 2 bases. Here the CDR3 DNA reads TGTGCCAGCAGACAAACCTCCGGGACAGAACAAGAGACCCAGTACTTC. Translation: CASRQTSGTEQETQYF.

V usage is TRBV5-1 and J usage is TRBJ2-5; TRBD2 matches at 8 bases. Near its end, the DNA agrees better with TRBJ2-7, so the J call may be wrong. This CDR3 spans 14 amino acids. The V gene's germline CDR1 is SGHRS and CDR2 YFSETQ. The CDR3 DNA reads as TGCGCCAGCAGCTTCGGACTAGCCGTGCACGAGCAGTACTTC. This encodes CASSFGLAVHEQYF.

This chain uses TRBV7-9 with TRBJ2-5, with D perhaps TRBD1 (6 bases). Germline V lookup: CDR1 SEHNR, CDR2 FQNEAQ (reference sequence). V lost 5 bases to trimming and J lost 5 bases, with 15 bases between them. There are 14 residues in the CDR3. The CDR3 loop reads CASSRTEGVETQYF. The CDR3 nucleotides are TGTGCCAGCAGCCGGACCGAGGGGGTGGAGACCCAGTACTTC.

This sequence joins TRBV4-2 and TRBJ2-7; maybe TRBD2 (5 bases). CDR3 length equals 15 residues. The germline V and J ends were trimmed by 0 bases and 2 bases, with 11 bases remaining between them. The germline V gene has CDR1 LGHNA and CDR2 YNFKEQ. This CDR3 reads CASSQEAASAYEQYF. The DNA of the CDR3 is TGTGCCAGCAGCCAAGAAGCGGCATCAGCCTACGAGCAGTACTTC.

This chain connects TRBV5-1 to TRBJ2-3; TRBD1 aligns across 8 bases. From germline, CDR1 is SGHRS and CDR2 YFSETQ. J lost 0 bases, V lost 0 bases, and 3 bases had no gene match. There are 16 residues in the CDR3. CDR3 protein: CASSLAGQGSTDTQYF. The CDR3 coding sequence is TGCGCCAGCAGCTTGGCCGGACAGGGTAGCACAGATACGCAGTATTTT.

This chain joins TRBV11-2 and TRBJ1-2, with a tentative D call TRBD1 (6 bases). V shed 5 bases and J shed 2 bases, with 12 bases lying between them. From germline, CDR1 is SGHAT and CDR2 FQNNGV. The CDR3 covers 14 residues. In nucleotides, the CDR3 is TGTGCCAGCAGCGGTACGACAGGAAACTATGGCTACACCTTC. It yields the protein CASSGTTGNYGYTF.

The CDR3 DNA reads as TGTGCCAGCAGTTCCCCCGGGACATACACCGGGGAGCTGTTTTTT. It translates to CASSSPGTYTGELFF. V is TRBV6-5 and J is TRBJ2-2, with D perhaps matching TRBD1 (6 bases). Trimming left V 4 bases short and J 3 bases short, with 12 bases between. The length of the CDR3 is 15 residues. Germline V gene sequence: CDR1 MNHEY, CDR2 SVGAGI.

The chain joins TRBV5-4 to TRBJ1-5; no reliable D call. Germline V gives CDR1 SGHNT, CDR2 YYREEE (reference sequence). This CDR3 has 15 residues. V lost 7 bases to trimming and J lost 0 bases, with 14 bases between them. The CDR3 sequence is CASSLGPYSNQPQHF. Here the CDR3 DNA reads TGTGCCAGCTCACTAGGACCTTATAGCAATCAGCCCCAGCATTTT.

The CDR3 nucleotides read TGTGCCAGTAGTCAGGCAGGGCCGGCTTTCTTT. Protein: CASSQAGPAFF. This chain uses TRBV19 with TRBJ1-1, with a weak D call TRBD1 (5 bases). The CDR3 runs 11 residues. V lost 5 bases and J 11 bases, leaving 12 bases between the germline ends. CDR1 is LNHDA, CDR2 SQIVND, per germline (reference sequence).

The chain uses TRBV19 and TRBJ1-5; 7 bases map to TRBD1. V lost 6 bases, J lost 4 bases, and 6 bases stayed unmatched. This CDR3 spans 14 amino acids. The germline CDR1 and CDR2 sequences are LNHDA and SQIVND (reference sequence). The CDR3 DNA follows: TGTGCCAGTAGGACGACAGGGCCAAATCAGCCCCAGCATTTT. Its translation: CASRTTGPNQPQHF.